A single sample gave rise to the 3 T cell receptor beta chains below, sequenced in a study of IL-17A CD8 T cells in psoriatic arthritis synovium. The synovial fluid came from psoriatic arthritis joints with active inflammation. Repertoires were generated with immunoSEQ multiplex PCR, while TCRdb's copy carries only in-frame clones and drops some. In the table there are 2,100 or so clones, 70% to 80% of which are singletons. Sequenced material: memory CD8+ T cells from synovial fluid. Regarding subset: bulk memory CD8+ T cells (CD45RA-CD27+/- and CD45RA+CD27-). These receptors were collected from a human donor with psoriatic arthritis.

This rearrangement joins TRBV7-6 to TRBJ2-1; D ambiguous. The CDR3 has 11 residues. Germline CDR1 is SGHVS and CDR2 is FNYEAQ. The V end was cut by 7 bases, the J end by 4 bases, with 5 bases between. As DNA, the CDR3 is TGTGCCAGCACCGCGTACAATGAGCAGTTCTTC. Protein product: CASTAYNEQFF.

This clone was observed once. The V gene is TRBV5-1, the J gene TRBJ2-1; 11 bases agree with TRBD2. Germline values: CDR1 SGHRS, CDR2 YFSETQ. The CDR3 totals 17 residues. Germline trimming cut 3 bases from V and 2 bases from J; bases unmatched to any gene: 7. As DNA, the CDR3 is TGCGCCAGCAGCTCGGCTCTAGCGGGAGGACCCTACAATGAGCAGTTCTTC. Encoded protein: CASSSALAGGPYNEQFF.

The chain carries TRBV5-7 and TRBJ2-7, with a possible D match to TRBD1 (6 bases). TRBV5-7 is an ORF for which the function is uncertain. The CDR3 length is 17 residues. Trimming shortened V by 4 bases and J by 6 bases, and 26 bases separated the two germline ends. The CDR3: CASSTFSSHGTSGEQYF. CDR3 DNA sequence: TGTGCCAGCAGCACCTTCTCTTCGCACGGGACATCTGGCGAGCAGTACTTC.